These 27 T cell receptor beta chains originate from one sample sequenced in a study of CD8 T cells in ankylosing spondylitis (dated by TCRdb to about 2017). The library came from 5' RACE. The sequencer was an Illumina HiSeq 2500. The raw public data were reprocessed by TCRdb itself: fastp quality trimming at Q25, MiXCR clonotype calling, in-frame beta chains only. Every entry covers one CDR3 protein and lists the most common genes and DNA from its rows. Present in this sample are approximately 260,000 distinct CDR3 sequences, roughly 8.6% of which were seen just once. In total, the top ten clones hold around 6.8% of the sample. The source material was blood, either unsorted or a sorted T cell fraction (not recorded which). Every receptor here comes from a male donor with ankylosing spondylitis or in good health (not recorded which).

This clonotype was seen a few times. The rearrangement links TRBV6-6 to TRBJ2-1; no firm D call. V was shortened by 6 bases and J by 5 bases, with 8 bases between the two germline ends. Germline loops: CDR1 MNHNY, CDR2 SVGAGI (reference sequence). The CDR3 sequence is 12 residues long. CDR3 region: CASSPTNNEQFF. CDR3 sequence (DNA): TGTGCCAGCAGCCCAACCAACAATGAGCAGTTCTTC.

V usage is TRBV20-1 and J usage is TRBJ2-2, with 7 bases fitting TRBD2. Germline V gives CDR1 DFQATT, CDR2 SNEGSKA (reference sequence). The CDR3 loop spans 15 amino acids. The CDR3 reads CSREVSSRVTGELFF. The CDR3 DNA reads TGCAGCCGGGAGGTCTCCTCGCGGGTCACCGGGGAGCTGTTTTTT.

This clonotype was counted many times. The V gene is TRBV6-6, the J gene TRBJ1-2; a possible D gene is TRBD1 (5 bases). Germline V gene lookup returns CDR1 MNHNY and CDR2 SVGAGI (reference sequence). V was pared by 7 bases and J by 2 bases, with 11 bases between. There are 13 residues in the CDR3. The CDR3 region has the DNA TGTGCCAGCATCAGGGTTATGAACTATGGCTACACCTTC. Encoded protein: CASIRVMNYGYTF.

Ten or more counts support this clonotype. This chain joins TRBV4-3 and TRBJ2-1; perhaps TRBD2 as D (5 bases). The CDR3 runs 13 residues. V gave up 4 bases and J gave up 5 bases, with 9 bases separating them. Looked up from germline, CDR1 is LGHNA and CDR2 is YSLEER. The DNA of the CDR3 is TGCGCCAGCAGCCGTGGACTGGACAATGAGCAGTTCTTC. This translates into CASSRGLDNEQFF.

At least ten counts were recorded for this clonotype. V usage is TRBV12-3 or TRBV12-4 and J usage is TRBJ1-2, with 7 bases aligning to TRBD1. V trimming: 5 bases; J trimming: 1 base; junction bases outside the gene matches: 1. This CDR3 has 13 residues. CDR3 nucleotides: TGTGCCAGCAGTGGGGACAGTAACTATGGCTACACCTTC. Amino acids: CASSGDSNYGYTF.

This clonotype was counted ten times or more. V usage is TRBV7-2 and J usage is TRBJ1-2; D is possibly TRBD1 (6 bases). This CDR3 is built from 13 residues. Trimming stripped 5 bases from V and 3 bases from J, with 10 bases between. The germline V gene has CDR1 SGHTA and CDR2 FQGNSA. CDR3: CASSPTGYYGYTF. In DNA form, the CDR3 reads TGTGCCAGCAGCCCCACAGGGTACTATGGCTACACCTTC. The full variable domain, rest sourced from reference TRBV7-2 and TRBJ1-2, is GAGVSQSPSNKVTEKGKDVELRCDPISGHTALYWYRQSLGQGLEFLIYFQGNSAPDKSGLPSDRFSAERTGGSVSTLTIQRTQQEDSAVYLCASSPTGYYGYTFGSGTRLTVV.

Ten or more counts support this clonotype. V usage is TRBV29-1 and J usage is TRBJ2-1; 8 bases match TRBD2. Germline-derived CDR1 and CDR2 are SQVTM and ANQGSEA. This CDR3 spans 16 amino acids. Trimming took 3 bases from V and 5 from J; bases not matched to a gene: 12. The CDR3 nucleotides are TGCAGCGTTGATTTAGCGGGAAGAGCTCCGGACAATGAGCAGTTCTTC. Its translation is CSVDLAGRAPDNEQFF.

V usage is TRBV19 and J usage is TRBJ1-2; D is undetermined. The CDR3 is 13 amino acids. With 3 bases removed from V and 3 bases from J, the gap between germline ends came to 8 bases. Looked up from germline, CDR1 is LNHDA and CDR2 is SQIVND (reference sequence). The CDR3 sequence is CASSIKTDYGYTF. CDR3 bases: TGTGCCAGTAGTATCAAAACGGACTATGGCTACACCTTC.

The chain joins TRBV20-1 to TRBJ2-7; D uncertain. CDR1 and CDR2 (germline): DFQATT, SNEGSKA (reference sequence). The CDR3 runs 13 residues. The V gene lost 2 bases and the J gene lost 0 bases, with 8 bases spanning the gap. Written as DNA, the CDR3 is TGCAGTGCTAGATACAGCAGCTCCTACGAGCAGTACTTC. It yields the protein CSARYSSSYEQYF.

V is TRBV7-2 and J is TRBJ2-7, with TRBD1 matching over 11 bases. V lost 1 base to trimming and J lost 3 bases; unmatched junction nucleotides: 2. Germline V gene sequence: CDR1 SGHTA, CDR2 FQGNSA. The CDR3 is made up of 15 amino acids. CDR3 nucleotides: TGTGCCAGCAGCTTAGGGGACAGGGGGTACTACGAGCAGTACTTC. Residues: CASSLGDRGYYEQYF.

This clonotype occurred a few times. The V and J genes are TRBV4-2 and TRBJ1-2; D is unclear. Trimming removed 4 bases at V and 2 bases at J, with 11 bases between. Germline V CDR1 and CDR2: LGHNA, YNFKEQ. The CDR3 is 14 residues long. CDR3 in amino acids: CASSPLEGNYGYTF. The CDR3 bases are TGTGCCAGCAGCCCACTAGAGGGCAACTATGGCTACACCTTC.

This clonotype has ten or more counts. The chain couples TRBV12-3 or TRBV12-4 to TRBJ2-7; 7 bases map to TRBD1. The CDR3 has 14 amino acids. J gave up 2 bases and V 2 bases, and 3 bases lay outside the gene matches. CDR3 nucleotide sequence: TGTGCCAGCAGTTTACGGCAGGGGGCCTACGAGCAGTACTTC. Its translation: CASSLRQGAYEQYF.

This clonotype has ten or more counts. V usage is TRBV4-3 and J usage is TRBJ2-7, with D possibly matching TRBD1 (6 bases). CDR1 is LGHNA, CDR2 YSLEER, per germline. V was pared by 1 base and J by 2 bases, with 15 bases between. CDR3 length: 16 residues. CDR3 nucleotide sequence: TGCGCCAGCAGCCAAGGACCGACCTCAGGGGCCTACGAGCAGTACTTC. Translating it yields CASSQGPTSGAYEQYF.

This clonotype has at least ten counts. V is TRBV6-2 or TRBV6-3 and J is TRBJ2-1; 9 nucleotides line up with TRBD2. CDR3 length: 16 amino acids. Losses at the gene ends were 5 bases for V and 8 bases for J; bases not matched to a gene: 13. Germline V gene lookup returns CDR1 MNHEY and CDR2 SVGEGT. The chain's CDR3 is CASSAGGRALGDEQFF. CDR3 in DNA: TGTGCCAGCAGTGCCGGCGGGAGGGCCTTGGGCGATGAGCAGTTCTTC.

This clonotype was counted at least ten times. The rearrangement joins TRBV7-9 to TRBJ1-3, with D tentatively TRBD1 (6 bases). The CDR3 is made up of 15 amino acids. Trimming took off 6 bases at V and 3 bases at J, with 15 bases between the two ends. CDR1 SEHNR and CDR2 FQNEAQ come from the germline V gene (reference sequence). CDR3 residues: CASRGRTVDGNTIYF. CDR3 nucleotide sequence: TGTGCCAGCAGAGGTCGGACAGTGGATGGAAACACCATATATTTT.

This clonotype has just a few counts. This CDR3 is CASSLAGWNEQFF. Written as DNA, the CDR3 is TGTGCCAGCAGCTTAGCAGGGTGGAATGAGCAGTTCTTC. The rearrangement links TRBV7-9 to TRBJ2-1; no reliable D call. CDR3 length: 13 amino acids. V was pared by 0 bases and J by 7 bases, with 7 bases between. Germline CDR1 reads SEHNR; CDR2 reads FQNEAQ (reference sequence).

This clonotype was seen many times. J is TRBJ1-5 and V is TRBV7-2; D ambiguous. There are 13 residues in the CDR3. Per germline, CDR1 SGHTA and CDR2 FQGNSA. The V end lost 1 base, the J end lost 7 bases, and 8 bases lay between the germline ends. CDR3 bases: TGTGCCAGCAGCTTAGGATTGGTCCAGCCCCAGCATTTT. This translates into CASSLGLVQPQHF. The variable domain in full, completed from reference TRBV7-2 and TRBJ1-5, reads GAGVSQSPSNKVTEKGKDVELRCDPISGHTALYWYRQSLGQGLEFLIYFQGNSAPDKSGLPSDRFSAERTGGSVSTLTIQRTQQEDSAVYLCASSLGLVQPQHFGDGTRLSIL.

The table lists this clonotype with a few counts. The chain has TRBV15 and TRBJ2-7; D unresolved. Trimming cost V 0 bases and J 1 base, with 4 bases left between them. Germline CDR1 and CDR2: LNHNV and YYDKDF (reference sequence). The CDR3 consists of 13 residues. In nucleotides, the CDR3 is TGTGCCACCAGCAGAGATGAGTCCTACGAGCAGTACTTC. Its translation: CATSRDESYEQYF.

This clonotype turned up a few times. The chain is built from TRBV7-3 and TRBJ1-1; TRBD1 might be the D (5 bases). Germline V gene sequence: CDR1 SGHTA, CDR2 FQGTGA. V was shortened by 8 bases and J by 5 bases, with 15 bases between the two germline ends. The CDR3 contains 13 residues. CDR3 sequence reads: CASSSGIRTEAFF. CDR3 coding DNA: TGTGCCAGCTCGTCAGGGATTCGGACTGAAGCTTTCTTT.

This clonotype has ten or more counts. CDR3 sequence (DNA): TGTGCCAGCAGCCCCCGAGGGGAACAGGGCTATCAGAAAGATACGCAGTATTTT. Its translation is CASSPRGEQGYQKDTQYF. The rearrangement links TRBV9 to TRBJ2-3; possible D gene TRBD1, 6 bases. CDR1 SGDLS and CDR2 YYNGEE come from the germline V gene. The CDR3 covers 18 residues. With 4 bases removed from V and 5 bases from J, the gap between germline ends came to 26 bases.

In its sample, this clonotype was seen many times. The rearrangement links TRBV20-1 to TRBJ2-5, with 7 bases aligning to TRBD1. V lost 5 bases, J lost 9 bases, and 6 bases stayed unmatched. CDR1 and CDR2 from the germline V gene are DFQATT and SNEGSKA (reference sequence). CDR3 length: 11 amino acids. The CDR3 here is CSAALDRAQYF. The CDR3 nucleotides are TGCAGTGCTGCCCTCGACAGGGCCCAGTACTTC.

The sample holds many counts of this clonotype. This chain joins TRBV18 and TRBJ1-3; D uncertain. CDR1 is KGHSH, CDR2 LQKENI, per germline. This CDR3 has 16 residues. The ends were cut back, 3 bases at V and 4 bases at J, with 16 bases in the middle. Here the CDR3 DNA reads TGTGCCAGCTCACCTCCGGGGATTCATGGAGGAAACACCATATATTTT. Residues: CASSPPGIHGGNTIYF.

This sequence joins TRBV29-1 and TRBJ1-3; D remains ambiguous. Germline CDR1 SQVTM, CDR2 ANQGSEA. V lost 8 bases and J lost 4, with 9 bases in between. This CDR3 is built from 11 residues. CDR3 amino acids: CSIDEGNTIYF. The CDR3 DNA reads as TGCAGCATCGACGAAGGAAACACCATATATTTT.

This clonotype was recorded many times. The gene calls are TRBV29-1 and TRBJ2-1; 15 bases map to TRBD2. This CDR3 is 12 amino acids long. Trimming took 6 bases from V and 10 from J; bases not matched to a gene: 1. Germline V gene sequence: CDR1 SQVTM, CDR2 ANQGSEA. Here the CDR3 DNA reads TGCAGCGTGGGACTAGCGGGAGGAGAGCAGTTCTTC. Translating it yields CSVGLAGGEQFF.

In its sample, this clonotype was seen many times. The chain combines TRBV20-1 with TRBJ1-5; 7 nucleotides align to TRBD1. J gave up 9 bases and V 3 bases, and 14 bases lay outside the gene matches. Germline CDR1 and CDR2: DFQATT and SNEGSKA (reference sequence). The CDR3 contains 15 residues. The CDR3 bases are TGCAGTGCTAGTCCCAGACAGGGCTCTTTGGGGCCCCAGCATTTT. Protein product: CSASPRQGSLGPQHF.

The table lists this clonotype with many counts. The rearrangement links TRBV20-1 to TRBJ2-3; D possibly corresponds to TRBD1 (6 bases). Germline-derived CDR1 and CDR2 are DFQATT and SNEGSKA (reference sequence). The V and J ends lost 6 bases and 4 bases respectively, with 17 bases between them. This CDR3 comprises 14 residues. CDR3: CSATGQGSSDTQYF. As DNA, the CDR3 is TGCAGTGCCACAGGGCAGGGTAGCTCAGATACGCAGTATTTT.

In this sample, this clonotype turned up many times. CDR3 loop: CASSQMTGGNQPQHF. In DNA form, the CDR3 reads TGTGCCAGCAGCCAAATGACAGGGGGCAATCAGCCCCAGCATTTT. The chain has TRBV4-2 and TRBJ1-5, with 8 nucleotides matching TRBD1. J lost 2 bases, V lost 2 bases, and 2 bases had no gene match. This CDR3 has 15 residues. CDR1 is LGHNA and CDR2 is YNFKEQ in the germline V gene.